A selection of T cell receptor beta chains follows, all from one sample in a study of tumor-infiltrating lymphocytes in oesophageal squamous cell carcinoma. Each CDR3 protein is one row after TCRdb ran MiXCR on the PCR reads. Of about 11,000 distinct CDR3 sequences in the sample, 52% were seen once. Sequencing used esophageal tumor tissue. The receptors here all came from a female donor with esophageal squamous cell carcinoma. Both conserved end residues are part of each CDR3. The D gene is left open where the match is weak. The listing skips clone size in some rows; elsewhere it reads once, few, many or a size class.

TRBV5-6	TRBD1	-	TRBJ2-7	CASSPGTGKMDEQYF	TGTGCCAGCAGCCCAGGGACAGGGAAGATGGACGAGCAGTACTTC
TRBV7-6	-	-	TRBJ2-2	CASSMEPLAGELFF	TGTGCCAGCAGTATGGAACCCTTGGCCGGGGAGCTGTTTTTT
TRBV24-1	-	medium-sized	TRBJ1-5	CATSDRASNQPQHF	TGTGCCACCAGTGACAGGGCTAGCAATCAGCCCCAGCATTTT
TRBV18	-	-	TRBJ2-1	CASSPGDSSYNEQFF	TGTGCCAGCTCACCAGGGGACTCCTCCTACAATGAGCAGTTCTTC
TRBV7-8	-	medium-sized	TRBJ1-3	CASSLSGNSGNTIYF	TGTGCCAGCAGCTTATCTGGCAACTCTGGAAACACCATATATTTT
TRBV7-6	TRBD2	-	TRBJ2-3	CASSSTAGASTDTQYF	TGTGCCAGCAGCTCCACAGCGGGAGCTAGCACAGATACGCAGTATTTT
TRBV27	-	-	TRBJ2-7	CASSLMGYNYEQYF	TGTGCCAGCAGTTTAATGGGGTACAACTACGAGCAGTACTTC
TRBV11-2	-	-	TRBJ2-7	CASSLGGGNFYEQYF	TGTGCCAGCAGCCTAGGGGGGGGCAACTTCTACGAGCAGTACTTC
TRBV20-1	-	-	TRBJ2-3	CSARAAWGTDTQYF	TGCAGTGCTAGAGCTGCATGGGGGACAGATACGCAGTATTTT
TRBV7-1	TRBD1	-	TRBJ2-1	CASSSRDRGRGEQFF	TGTGCCAGCTCCTCCCGGGACAGGGGACGGGGTGAGCAGTTCTTC
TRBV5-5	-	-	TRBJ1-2	CASSLSYGYTF	TGTGCCAGCAGCTTGAGCTATGGCTACACCTTC
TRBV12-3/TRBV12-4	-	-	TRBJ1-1	CASNWGQGSYEQYF	-
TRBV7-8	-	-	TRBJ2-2	CASSLALESTGELFF	TGTGCCAGCAGCTTAGCCCTAGAGTCCACCGGGGAGCTGTTTTTT
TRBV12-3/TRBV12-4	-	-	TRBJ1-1	CASSLTVNTEAFF	TGTGCCAGCAGTTTGACGGTGAACACTGAAGCTTTCTTT
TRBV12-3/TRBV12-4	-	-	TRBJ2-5	CASSFSIVVGWDQETQYF	TGTGCCAGCAGTTTTTCGATTGTGGTTGGGTGGGACCAAGAGACCCAGTACTTC
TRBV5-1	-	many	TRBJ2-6	CASSSGGVGSSSGANVLTF	TGCGCCAGCAGCTCGGGTGGGGTAGGGTCGAGCTCTGGGGCCAACGTCCTGACTTTC
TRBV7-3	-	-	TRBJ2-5	CASSLKAPTGVAQETQYF	TGTGCCAGCAGCTTAAAGGCCCCTACCGGGGTCGCACAAGAGACCCAGTACTTC
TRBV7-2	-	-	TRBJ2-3	CASSLSLMSTDTQYF	TGTGCCAGCAGCTTATCGTTAATGAGCACAGATACGCAGTATTTT
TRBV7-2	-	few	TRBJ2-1	CASSPSGTGNEQFF	TGTGCCAGCAGCCCATCCGGGACGGGCAATGAGCAGTTCTTC
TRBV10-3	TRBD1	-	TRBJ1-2	CAITPTETGGYTF	TGTGCCATCACCCCGACAGAGACAGGGGGCTACACCTTC
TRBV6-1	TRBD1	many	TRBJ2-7	CASNGQGSAYEQYF	TGTGCCAGCAATGGACAGGGGAGCGCCTACGAGCAGTACTTC
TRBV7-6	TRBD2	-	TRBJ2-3	CASSRGLAGKYF	TGTGCCAGCAGCCGGGGACTAGCGGGAAAGTATTTT
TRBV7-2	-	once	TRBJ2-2	CASSARDLPWELFF	TGTGCCAGCAGCGCCCGGGACTTACCTTGGGAGCTGTTTTTT
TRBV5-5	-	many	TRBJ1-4	CASNDWPDAGEKLFF	TGTGCCAGCAACGATTGGCCGGATGCGGGGGAAAAACTGTTTTTT
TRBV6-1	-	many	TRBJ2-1	CASSYRQLSYNEQFF	TGTGCCAGCAGCTACCGACAGCTCTCCTACAATGAGCAGTTCTTC
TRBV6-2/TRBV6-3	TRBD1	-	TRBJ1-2	CASRPGTGGPGYTF	TGTGCCAGCAGGCCCGGGACAGGGGGCCCTGGCTACACCTTC
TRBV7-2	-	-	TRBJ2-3	CASSFQGYTDTQYF	TGTGCCAGCAGCTTCCAGGGTTACACAGATACGCAGTATTTT
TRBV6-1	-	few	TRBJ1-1	CASSRRFETTEAFF	TGTGCCAGCAGTCGCCGGTTCGAGACCACTGAAGCTTTCTTT
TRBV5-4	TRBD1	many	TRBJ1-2	CASSFGDSPWFGTF	TGTGCCAGCAGCTTTGGGGACAGCCCGTGGTTTGGGACCTTC
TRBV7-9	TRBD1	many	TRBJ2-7	CASSLLGTGPYEQYF	TGTGCCAGCAGCCTACTGGGGACAGGTCCCTACGAGCAGTACTTC
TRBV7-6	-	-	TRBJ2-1	CASSLSHSNEQFF	TGTGCTAGCAGCTTATCCCATAGCAACGAGCAGTTCTTC
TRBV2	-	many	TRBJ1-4	CASRAEGGRLFF	TGTGCCAGCAGAGCCGAAGGAGGGAGACTGTTTTTT
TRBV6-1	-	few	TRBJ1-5	CASSPRAGLLQSQPQHF	TGTGCCAGCAGTCCCCGCGCCGGACTCCTCCAAAGTCAGCCCCAGCATTTT
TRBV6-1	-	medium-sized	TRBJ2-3	CASRKTGASTDTQYF	TGTGCCAGCAGGAAGACTGGGGCTAGCACAGATACGCAGTATTTT
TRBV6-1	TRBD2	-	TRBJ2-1	CASSYLGLAGGPPYNEQFF	TGTGCCAGCAGTTACCTCGGGCTAGCGGGAGGTCCGCCCTACAATGAGCAGTTCTTC
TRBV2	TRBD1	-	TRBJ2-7	CASSPLGQGSDEQYF	TGTGCCAGCTCTCCGCTTGGACAGGGTTCAGATGAGCAGTACTTC
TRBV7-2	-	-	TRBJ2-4	CASSLVPSGTDRNIQYF	TGTGCCAGCAGCTTAGTTCCCTCCGGGACCGACAGAAACATTCAGTACTTC
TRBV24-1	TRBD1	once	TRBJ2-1	CATSAGTGVVHEQFF	TGTGCCACCAGTGCGGGGACAGGGGTTGTCCATGAGCAGTTCTTC
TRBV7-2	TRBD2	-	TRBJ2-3	CASSTQTSADTQYF	TGTGCCAGCAGCACTCAGACTAGCGCAGATACGCAGTATTTT
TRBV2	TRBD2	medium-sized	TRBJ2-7	CASSEAGLAGLTYEQYF	TGTGCCAGCAGTGAAGCCGGACTAGCGGGCCTAACCTACGAGCAGTACTTC
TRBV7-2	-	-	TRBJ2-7	CASSPRSRAAPVREQYF	TGTGCCAGCAGCCCTAGAAGCAGGGCCGCCCCGGTCCGCGAGCAGTACTTC
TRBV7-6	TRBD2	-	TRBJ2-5	CASSSGLAGAWGNEQYF	TGTGCCAGCAGCTCAGGACTAGCCGGGGCTTGGGGGAATGAGCAGTACTTC
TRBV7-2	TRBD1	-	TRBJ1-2	CASSSQTGTVRDYGYTF	TGTGCCAGCAGCTCGCAAACCGGGACAGTTAGGGACTATGGCTACACCTTC
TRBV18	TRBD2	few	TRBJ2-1	CASSATSGSTNEQFF	TGTGCCAGCTCAGCAACTAGCGGGAGTACTAATGAGCAGTTCTTC
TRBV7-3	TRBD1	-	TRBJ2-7	CASSLGTGAYEQYF	TGTGCCAGCAGCTTGGGGACAGGAGCCTACGAGCAGTACTTC